This T cell receptor beta chain was recovered during a study of shared clonotypes between healthy human individuals. The table came from immunoSEQ multiplex PCR; TCRdb's copy has only in-frame clones and leaves some out. The data hold about 1 million clones, with around four fifths observed a single time. Germline V gene data show CDR1 as MNHEY and CDR2 as SVGAGI. The ends were cut back, 4 bases at V and 7 bases at J, with 9 bases in the middle. This CDR3 has 12 amino acids. The gene calls are TRBV6-5 and TRBJ2-3; D gene ambiguous. The sample was memory CD4+ T cells sorted from blood. Subset given: CD45RA-negative fraction. The sequence came from a man younger than 30 in good health. CDR3 in amino acids: CASSSGPYTQYF. For the CDR3, the DNA is TGTGCCAGCAGTTCTGGGCCATATACGCAGTATTTT.